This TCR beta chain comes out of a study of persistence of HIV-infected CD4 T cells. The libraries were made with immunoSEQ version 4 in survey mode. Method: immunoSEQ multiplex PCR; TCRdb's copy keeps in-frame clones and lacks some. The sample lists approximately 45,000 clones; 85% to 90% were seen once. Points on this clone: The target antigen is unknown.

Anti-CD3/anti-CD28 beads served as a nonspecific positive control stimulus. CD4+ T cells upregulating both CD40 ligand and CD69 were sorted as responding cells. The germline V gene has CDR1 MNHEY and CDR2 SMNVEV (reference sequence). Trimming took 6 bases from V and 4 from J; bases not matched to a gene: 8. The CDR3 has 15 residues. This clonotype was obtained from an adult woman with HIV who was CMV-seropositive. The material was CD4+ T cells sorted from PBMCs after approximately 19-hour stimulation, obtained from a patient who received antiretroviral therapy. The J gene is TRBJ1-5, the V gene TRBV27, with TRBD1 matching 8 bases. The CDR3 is CASSTGQGGNQPQHF. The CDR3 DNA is TGTGCCAGCAGCACAGGACAGGGAGGAAATCAGCCCCAGCATTTT.